This TCR beta chain was captured in a study of cytomegalovirus exposure and HLA in healthy donors. The study ran its PCR with 60 Vbeta and 13 Jbeta primers. Repertoires were generated with immunoSEQ multiplex PCR, while TCRdb's copy carries only in-frame clones and drops some. The sample has over 95,000 clones, 82% seen once. The junction had 10 bases not matched to a gene; V was cut back by 4 bases and J by 8 bases. This CDR3 spans 16 amino acids. CDR1 is MGHRA, CDR2 YSYEKL, per germline. The chain carries TRBV4-1 and TRBJ2-1; 11 positions match TRBD1. Input material: PBMCs. The TCR originated in a young woman in good health and CMV-seronegative. The DNA of the CDR3 is TGCGCCAGCAGCCGGACCCCGGGACAGGGGGACGATGAGCAGTTCTTC. It specifies CASSRTPGQGDDEQFF.